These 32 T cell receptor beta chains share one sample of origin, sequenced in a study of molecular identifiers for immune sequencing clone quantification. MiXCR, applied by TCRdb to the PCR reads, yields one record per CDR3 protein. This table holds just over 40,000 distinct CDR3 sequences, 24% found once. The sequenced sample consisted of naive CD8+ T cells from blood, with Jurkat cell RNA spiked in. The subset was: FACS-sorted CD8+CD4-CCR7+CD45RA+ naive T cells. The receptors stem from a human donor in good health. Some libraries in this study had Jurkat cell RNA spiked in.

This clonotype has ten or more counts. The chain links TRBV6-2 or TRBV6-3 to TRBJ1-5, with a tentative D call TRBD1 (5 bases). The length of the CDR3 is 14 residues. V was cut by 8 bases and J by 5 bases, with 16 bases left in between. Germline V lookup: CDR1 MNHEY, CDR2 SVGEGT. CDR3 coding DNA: TGTGCCAGCTCCCTATCGGGGGGATATCAGCCCCAGCATTTT. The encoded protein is CASSLSGGYQPQHF.

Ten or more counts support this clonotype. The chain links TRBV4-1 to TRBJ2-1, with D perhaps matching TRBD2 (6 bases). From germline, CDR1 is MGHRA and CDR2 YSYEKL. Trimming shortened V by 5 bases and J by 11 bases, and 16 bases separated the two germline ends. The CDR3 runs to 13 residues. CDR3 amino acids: CASSGSSAEKQFF. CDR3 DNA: TGCGCCAGCAGCGGATCTAGCGCGGAAAAGCAGTTCTTC.

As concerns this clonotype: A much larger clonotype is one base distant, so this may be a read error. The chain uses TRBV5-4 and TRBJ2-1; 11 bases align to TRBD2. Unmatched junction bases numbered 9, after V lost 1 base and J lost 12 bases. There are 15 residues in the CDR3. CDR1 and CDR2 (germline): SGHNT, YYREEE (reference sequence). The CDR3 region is CASSLTSGSVYGQFF. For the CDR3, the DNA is TGTGCCAGCAGCTTGACTAGCGGGAGCGTATATGGGCAGTTCTTC.

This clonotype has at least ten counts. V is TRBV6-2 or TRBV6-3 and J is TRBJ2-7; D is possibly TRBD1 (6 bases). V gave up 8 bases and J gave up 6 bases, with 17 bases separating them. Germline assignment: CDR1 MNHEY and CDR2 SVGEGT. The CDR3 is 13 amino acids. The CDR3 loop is CASGYTGLGEQYF. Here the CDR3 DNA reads TGTGCCAGCGGGTACACAGGGTTGGGCGAGCAGTACTTC.

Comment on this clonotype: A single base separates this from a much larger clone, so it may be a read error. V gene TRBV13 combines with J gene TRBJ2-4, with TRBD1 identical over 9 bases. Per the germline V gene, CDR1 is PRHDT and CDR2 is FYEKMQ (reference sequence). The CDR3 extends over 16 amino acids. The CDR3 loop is CASSDKQGAANNIQYF. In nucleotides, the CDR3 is TGTGCCAGCAGCGATAAACAGGGGGCGGCCAATAACATTCAGTACTTC.

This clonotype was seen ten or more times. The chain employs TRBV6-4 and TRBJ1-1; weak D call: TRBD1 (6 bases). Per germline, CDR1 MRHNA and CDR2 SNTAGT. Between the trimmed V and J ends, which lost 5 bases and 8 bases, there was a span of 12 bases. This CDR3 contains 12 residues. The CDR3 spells CASSTTGTEAFF. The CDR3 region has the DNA TGTGCCAGCAGTACAACCGGGACAGAAGCTTTCTTT.

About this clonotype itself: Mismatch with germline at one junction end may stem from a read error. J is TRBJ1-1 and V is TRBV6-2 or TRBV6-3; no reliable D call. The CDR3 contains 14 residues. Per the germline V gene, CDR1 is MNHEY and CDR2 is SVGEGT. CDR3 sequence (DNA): TGTGCCAGCAGGCAAGCACGGTTCAACACTGAAGCTCTCTTT. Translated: CASRQARFNTEALF.

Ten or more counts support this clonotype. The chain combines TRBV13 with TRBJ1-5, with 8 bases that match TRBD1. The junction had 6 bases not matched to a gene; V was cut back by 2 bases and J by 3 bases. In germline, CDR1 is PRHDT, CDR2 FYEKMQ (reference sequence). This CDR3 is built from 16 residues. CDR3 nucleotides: TGTGCCAGCAGCTTATCGGGACAGGCCACCAATCAGCCCCAGCATTTT. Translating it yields CASSLSGQATNQPQHF.

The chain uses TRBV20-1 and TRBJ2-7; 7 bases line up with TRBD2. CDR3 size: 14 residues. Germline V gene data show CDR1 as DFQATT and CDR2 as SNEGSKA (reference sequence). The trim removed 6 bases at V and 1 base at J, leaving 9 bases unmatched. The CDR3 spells CSAPRRELSYEQYF. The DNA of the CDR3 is TGCAGTGCCCCGAGGCGGGAGCTATCCTACGAGCAGTACTTC.

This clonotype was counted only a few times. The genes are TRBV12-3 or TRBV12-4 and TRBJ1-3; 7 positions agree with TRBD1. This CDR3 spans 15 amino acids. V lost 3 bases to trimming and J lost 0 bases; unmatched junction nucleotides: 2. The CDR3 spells CASSFTGDSGNTIYF. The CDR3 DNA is TGTGCCAGCAGTTTTACAGGGGACTCTGGAAACACCATATATTTT.

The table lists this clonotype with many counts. The CDR3 sequence is CASSSGPTGELFF. CDR3 coding DNA: TGTGCCAGCAGTTCGGGGCCCACCGGGGAGCTGTTTTTT. V and J are TRBV27 and TRBJ2-2, with D possibly called TRBD1 or TRBD2 (5 bases each). V was pared by 4 bases and J by 4 bases, with 7 bases between. CDR1 is MNHEY, CDR2 SMNVEV, per germline (reference sequence). The CDR3 spans 13 residues.

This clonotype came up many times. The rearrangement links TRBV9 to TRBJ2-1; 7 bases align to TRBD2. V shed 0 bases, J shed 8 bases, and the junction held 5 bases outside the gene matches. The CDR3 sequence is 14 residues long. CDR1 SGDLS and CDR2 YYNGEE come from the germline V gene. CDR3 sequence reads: CASSVVTSADEQFF. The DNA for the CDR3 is TGTGCCAGCAGCGTAGTAACTAGCGCGGATGAGCAGTTCTTC.

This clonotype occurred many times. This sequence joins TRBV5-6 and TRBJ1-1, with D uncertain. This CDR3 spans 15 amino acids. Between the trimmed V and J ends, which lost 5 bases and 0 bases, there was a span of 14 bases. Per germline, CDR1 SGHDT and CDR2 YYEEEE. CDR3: CASSYGRYLNTEAFF. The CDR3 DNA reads TGTGCCAGCAGTTACGGACGTTATCTGAACACTGAAGCTTTCTTT.

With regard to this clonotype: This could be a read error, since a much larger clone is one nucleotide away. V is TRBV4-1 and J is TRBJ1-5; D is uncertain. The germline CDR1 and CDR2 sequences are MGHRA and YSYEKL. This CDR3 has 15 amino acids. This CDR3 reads CASSQKDTSNQPRHF. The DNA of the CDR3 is TGCGCCAGCAGCCAAAAAGACACCAGCAATCAGCCCCGGCATTTT.

The CDR3 DNA reads TGTGCCAGCAGCTTCAAGTTAGATACGCAGTATTTT. It specifies CASSFKLDTQYF. The chain combines TRBV11-2 with TRBJ2-3; the D is unclear. V was shortened by 3 bases and J by 5 bases, with 6 bases between the two germline ends. This CDR3 contains 12 residues. The germline CDR1 and CDR2 sequences are SGHAT and FQNNGV.

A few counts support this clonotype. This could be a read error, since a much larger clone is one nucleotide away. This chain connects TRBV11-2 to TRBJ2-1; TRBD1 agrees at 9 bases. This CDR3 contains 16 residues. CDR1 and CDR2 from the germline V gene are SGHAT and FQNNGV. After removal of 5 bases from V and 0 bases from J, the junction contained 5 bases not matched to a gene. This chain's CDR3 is CASSILTGGSYNEQFF. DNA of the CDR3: TGTGCCAGCAGCATATTGACAGGGGGCTCCTACAATGAGCAGTTCTTC.

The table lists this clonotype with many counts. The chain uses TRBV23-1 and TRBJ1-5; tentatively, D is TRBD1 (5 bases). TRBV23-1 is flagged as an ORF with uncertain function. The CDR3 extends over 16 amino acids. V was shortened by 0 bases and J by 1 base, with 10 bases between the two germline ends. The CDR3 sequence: CASSQSRRQSNQPQHF. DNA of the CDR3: TGCGCCAGCAGTCAATCGAGGAGACAGAGCAATCAGCCCCAGCATTTT.

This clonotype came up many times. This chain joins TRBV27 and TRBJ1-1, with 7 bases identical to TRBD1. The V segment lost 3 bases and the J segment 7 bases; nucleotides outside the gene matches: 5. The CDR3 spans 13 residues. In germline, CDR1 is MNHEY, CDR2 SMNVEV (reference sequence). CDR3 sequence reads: CASSFGQDFEAFF. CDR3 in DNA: TGTGCCAGCAGTTTCGGACAGGACTTTGAAGCTTTCTTT.

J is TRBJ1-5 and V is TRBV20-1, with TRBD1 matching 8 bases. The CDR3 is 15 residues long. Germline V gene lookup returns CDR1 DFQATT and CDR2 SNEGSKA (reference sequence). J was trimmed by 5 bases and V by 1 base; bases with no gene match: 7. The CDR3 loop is CSARVRGLGDQPQHF. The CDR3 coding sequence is TGCAGTGCTAGAGTCAGGGGGCTTGGGGATCAGCCCCAGCATTTT.

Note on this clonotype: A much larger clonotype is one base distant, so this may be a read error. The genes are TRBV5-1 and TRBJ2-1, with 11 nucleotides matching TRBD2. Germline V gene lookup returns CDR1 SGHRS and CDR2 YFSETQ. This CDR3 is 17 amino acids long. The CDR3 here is CAGSSPERLAGGSEQFF. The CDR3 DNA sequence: TGCGCCGGCAGCTCCCCGGAGAGGCTAGCGGGAGGATCTGAGCAGTTCTTC.

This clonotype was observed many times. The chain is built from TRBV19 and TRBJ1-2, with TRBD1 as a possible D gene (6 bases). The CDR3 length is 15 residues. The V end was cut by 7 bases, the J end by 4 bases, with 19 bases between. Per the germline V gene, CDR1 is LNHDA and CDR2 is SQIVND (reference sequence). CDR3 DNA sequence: TGTGCCAGTACCCTGCGGGGGGGCGCAGGCTATGGCTACACCTTC. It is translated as CASTLRGGAGYGYTF.

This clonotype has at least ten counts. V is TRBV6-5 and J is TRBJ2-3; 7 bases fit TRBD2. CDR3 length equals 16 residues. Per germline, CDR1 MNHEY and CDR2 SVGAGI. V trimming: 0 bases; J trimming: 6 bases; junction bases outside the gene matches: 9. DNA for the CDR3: TGTGCCAGCAGTTACTCGAGCGGGGCGGCGTGGGATACGCAGTATTTT. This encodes CASSYSSGAAWDTQYF.

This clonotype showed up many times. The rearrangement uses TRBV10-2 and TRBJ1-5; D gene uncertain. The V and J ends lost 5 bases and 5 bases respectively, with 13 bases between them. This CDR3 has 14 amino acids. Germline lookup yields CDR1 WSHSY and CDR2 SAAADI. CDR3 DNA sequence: TGCGCCAGCAGTTCTATAGCTGGCGATCAGCCCCAGCATTTT. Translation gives CASSSIAGDQPQHF.

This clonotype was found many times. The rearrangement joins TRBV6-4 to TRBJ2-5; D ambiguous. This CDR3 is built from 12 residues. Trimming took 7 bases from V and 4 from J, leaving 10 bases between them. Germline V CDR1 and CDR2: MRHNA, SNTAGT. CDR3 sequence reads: CASIFMRETQYF. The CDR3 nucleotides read TGTGCCAGCATATTTATGCGAGAGACCCAGTACTTC.

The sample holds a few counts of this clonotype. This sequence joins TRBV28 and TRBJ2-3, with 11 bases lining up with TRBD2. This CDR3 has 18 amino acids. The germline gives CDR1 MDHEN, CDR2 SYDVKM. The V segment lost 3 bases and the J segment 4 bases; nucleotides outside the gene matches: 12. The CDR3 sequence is CASSFPSSGRAHADTQYF. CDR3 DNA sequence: TGTGCCAGCAGTTTCCCGAGTAGCGGGAGGGCCCATGCAGATACGCAGTATTTT.

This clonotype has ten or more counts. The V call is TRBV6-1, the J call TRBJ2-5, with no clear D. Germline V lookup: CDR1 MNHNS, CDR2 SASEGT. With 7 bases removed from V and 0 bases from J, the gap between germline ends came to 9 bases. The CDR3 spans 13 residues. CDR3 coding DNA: TGTGCCAGCACGACAAATTACCAAGAGACCCAGTACTTC. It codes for CASTTNYQETQYF.

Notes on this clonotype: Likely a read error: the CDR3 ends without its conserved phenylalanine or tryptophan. Here the CDR3 reads CASSVEKRGAYEQYI. The DNA of the CDR3 is TGTGCCAGCAGCGTCGAAAAGAGAGGGGCCTACGAGCAGTACATC. This chain links TRBV5-3 with TRBJ2-7; tentatively, D is TRBD1 or TRBD2 (5 bases each). TRBV5-3 is an ORF, and what it does is uncertain. V gave up 8 bases and J gave up 2 bases, with 20 bases separating them. The CDR3 loop spans 15 amino acids.

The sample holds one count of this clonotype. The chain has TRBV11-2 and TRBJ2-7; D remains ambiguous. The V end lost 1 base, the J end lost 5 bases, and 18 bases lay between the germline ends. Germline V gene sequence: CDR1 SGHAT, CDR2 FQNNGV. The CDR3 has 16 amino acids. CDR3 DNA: TGTGCCAGCAGCTTAGGCCTTACGACCGATTGGGACGAGCAGTACTTC. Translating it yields CASSLGLTTDWDEQYF.

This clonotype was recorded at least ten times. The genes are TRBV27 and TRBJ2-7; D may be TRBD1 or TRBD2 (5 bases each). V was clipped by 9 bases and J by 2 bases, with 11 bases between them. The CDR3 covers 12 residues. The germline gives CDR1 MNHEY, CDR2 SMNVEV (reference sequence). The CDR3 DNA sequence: TGTGCCAGTGGGACGGGACCCTACGAGCAGTACTTC. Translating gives CASGTGPYEQYF.

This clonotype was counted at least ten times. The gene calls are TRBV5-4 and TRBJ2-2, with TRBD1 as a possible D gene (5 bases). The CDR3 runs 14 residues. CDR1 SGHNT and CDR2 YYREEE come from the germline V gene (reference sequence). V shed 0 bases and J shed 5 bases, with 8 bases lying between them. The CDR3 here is CASSLVAGTGELFF. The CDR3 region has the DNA TGTGCCAGCAGCTTGGTGGCAGGGACCGGGGAGCTGTTTTTT.

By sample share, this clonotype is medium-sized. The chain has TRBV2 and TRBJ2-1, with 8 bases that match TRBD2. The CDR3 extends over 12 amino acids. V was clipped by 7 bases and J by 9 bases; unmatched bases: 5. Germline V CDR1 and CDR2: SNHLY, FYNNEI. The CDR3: CASKGLVGEQFF. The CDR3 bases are TGTGCCAGCAAGGGACTAGTCGGTGAGCAGTTCTTC.

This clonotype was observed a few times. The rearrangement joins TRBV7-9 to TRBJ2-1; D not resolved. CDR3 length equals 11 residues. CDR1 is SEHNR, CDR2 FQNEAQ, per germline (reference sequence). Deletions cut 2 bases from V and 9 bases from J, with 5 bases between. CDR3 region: CASSLMSEQFF. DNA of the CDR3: TGTGCCAGCAGCTTAATGAGTGAGCAGTTCTTC.